This entry is about one TCR beta chain. The germline V gene has CDR1 SGDLS and CDR2 YYNGEE. The CDR3 length is 14 residues. V dropped 2 bases and J dropped 1 base, with 9 bases sitting between them. These data originate in a study of blood T cell repertoires in COVID-19. Study-wide context: The origin of the acute and convalescent COVID-19 samples was the United States, Italy and Spain. PBMCs, B-cell-depleted T cells, or T cells were the source of the cDNA or gDNA that made up the material.

Methods used by the authors: Reference gene primers were amplified, and this amplification served to estimate nucleated cell counts. Only in-frame clones appear in the TCRdb table, and some are missing; sequencing was by immunoSEQ multiplex PCR. The V and J calls and clone size are taken from that table; D and trimming were inferred from the DNA. The table lists some 110,000 clones, around 86% of them singletons. The sequencing sample was made of peripheral blood. The TCR comes from a middle-aged man with acute or convalescent COVID-19. The chain combines TRBV9 with TRBJ2-5; D is perhaps TRBD2 (5 bases). The DNA of the CDR3 is TGTGCCAGCAGCGTGCAGGACTTCCAAGAGACCCAGTACTTC. Translating it yields CASSVQDFQETQYF.